Below, 12 T cell receptor beta chains from the same sample are listed, as sequenced in a study of blood T cell repertoires in COVID-19. TCRdb's copy holds only in-frame clones and misses some; the assay was immunoSEQ multiplex PCR. The top ten hold 20% to 25% of the sample, which has 45,000 to 70,000 clones, 87% seen once. The material sequenced was peripheral blood. These receptors were obtained from a woman older than 75 with COVID-19, enrolled during active disease.

The V and J genes are TRBV27 and TRBJ2-5; the D gene is possibly TRBD1 (6 bases). The CDR3 is 15 residues long. Germline loops: CDR1 MNHEY, CDR2 SMNVEV (reference sequence). V was pared by 5 bases and J by 7 bases, with 20 bases between. The CDR3 reads CASSATKTGRATQYF. The CDR3 DNA follows: TGTGCCAGCAGTGCCACCAAAACAGGGCGGGCGACCCAGTACTTC.

V and J are TRBV10-1 and TRBJ1-6, with 7 bases identical to TRBD1. The CDR3 loop spans 14 amino acids. From germline, CDR1 is WNHNN and CDR2 SYGVQD (reference sequence). J lost 5 bases, V lost 10 bases, and 8 bases had no gene match. The chain's CDR3 is CATIPGTDNSPLHF. CDR3 coding DNA: TGCGCCACCATACCCGGGACAGATAATTCACCCCTCCACTTT.

The chain carries TRBV27 and TRBJ2-2; 7 nucleotides match TRBD1. The CDR3 has 17 residues. The trim removed 4 bases at V and 1 base at J, leaving 9 bases unmatched. CDR1 is MNHEY and CDR2 is SMNVEV in the germline V gene (reference sequence). This CDR3 reads CASSSGTRTGNTGELFF. The CDR3 bases are TGTGCCAGCAGTTCCGGTACACGGACAGGGAACACCGGGGAGCTGTTTTTT.

The chain joins TRBV5-4 to TRBJ1-1; no reliable D call. V was cut by 0 bases and J by 1 base, with 10 bases left in between. The CDR3 is 15 amino acids. Germline lookup yields CDR1 SGHNT and CDR2 YYREEE (reference sequence). The DNA of the CDR3 is TGTGCCAGCAGCTTGGGTAGCCAGAGGAACACTGAAGCTTTCTTT. Translating gives CASSLGSQRNTEAFF.

The rearrangement links TRBV6-1 to TRBJ2-1; 14 nucleotides match TRBD2. Germline V gene data show CDR1 as MNHNS and CDR2 as SASEGT. There are 19 residues in the CDR3. The trim removed 4 bases at V and 0 bases at J, leaving 8 bases unmatched. CDR3 nucleotides: TGTGCCAGCAGTGGGCCGGGACTAGCGGGGGCCTTCTCCTACAATGAGCAGTTCTTC. This encodes CASSGPGLAGAFSYNEQFF.

The chain recombines TRBV19 with TRBJ2-7; 7 bases map to TRBD2. The CDR3 totals 14 residues. Germline V gene lookup returns CDR1 LNHDA and CDR2 SQIVND (reference sequence). With V trimmed by 7 bases and J by 7 bases, 13 bases remained unmatched. CDR3 sequence: CASTPGGPSGEQYF. The CDR3 coding sequence is TGTGCCAGTACCCCGGGGGGTCCGTCTGGAGAGCAGTACTTC. The complete variable domain, with remaining parts taken from reference TRBV19 and TRBJ2-7, reads DGGITQSPKYLFRKEGQNVTLSCEQNLNHDAMYWYRQDPGQGLRLIYYSQIVNDFQKGDIAEGYSVSREKKESFPLTVTSAQKNPTAFYLCASTPGGPSGEQYFGPGTRLTVT.

V is TRBV6-6 and J is TRBJ1-2, with D possibly matching TRBD1 (6 bases). Trimming shortened V by 0 bases and J by 7 bases, and 12 bases separated the two germline ends. From germline, CDR1 is MNHNY and CDR2 SVGAGI (reference sequence). This CDR3 spans 14 amino acids. The CDR3 bases are TGTGCCAGCAGTTACTCAACAGGGCCGGGTGGCTACACCTTC. It is translated as CASSYSTGPGGYTF.

J is TRBJ2-3 and V is TRBV3-1 (or the pseudogene TRBV3-2); D gene uncertain. Trimming cost V 5 bases and J 2 bases, with 8 bases left between them. The V gene's germline CDR1 is LGHDT and CDR2 YNNKEL (reference sequence). The CDR3 spans 13 residues. In nucleotides, the CDR3 is TGTGCCAGCAGCTCAGTGGTCACAGATACGCAGTATTTT. Translated, it gives CASSSVVTDTQYF.

This rearrangement joins TRBV10-3 to TRBJ2-7; possibly TRBD1 for D (8 bases). CDR3 length: 14 residues. Germline V lookup: CDR1 ENHRY, CDR2 SYGVKD. V was pared by 2 bases and J by 9 bases, with 17 bases between. The CDR3 reads CAISEAGQGGGQYF. The CDR3 bases are TGTGCCATCAGTGAGGCCGGACAGGGCGGGGGGCAGTACTTC.

The rearrangement joins TRBV13 to TRBJ1-2; D gene unclear. Germline CDR1 and CDR2: PRHDT and FYEKMQ (reference sequence). V gave up 4 bases and J gave up 0 bases, with 15 bases separating them. This CDR3 has 16 amino acids. The CDR3 DNA is TGTGCCAGCAGCTCTAATTCTAGGAGAGCTAACTATGGCTACACCTTC. Translation gives CASSSNSRRANYGYTF.

This rearrangement joins TRBV28 to TRBJ1-5, with a tentative D call TRBD1 (6 bases). The CDR3 length is 17 residues. Germline CDR1 and CDR2: MDHEN and SYDVKM. V lost 3 bases to trimming and J lost 7 bases, with 22 bases between them. The CDR3 bases are TGTGCCAGCAGTTTCGTGAGGGGGTGGAATCGGGGACAGCCCCAGCATTTT. It specifies CASSFVRGWNRGQPQHF.

V and J are TRBV18 and TRBJ2-3, with 9 bases aligning to TRBD2. V trimming: 6 bases; J trimming: 4 bases; junction bases outside the gene matches: 8. From germline, CDR1 is KGHSH and CDR2 LQKENI. The CDR3 is made up of 15 amino acids. For the CDR3, the DNA is TGTGCCAGCTCTCCGGGACTAGCTCAATCAGATACGCAGTATTTT. It codes for CASSPGLAQSDTQYF.